The 27 T cell receptor beta chains presented below share a single source sample, sequenced in a study of spatial heterogeneity in lung cancer. Overall study results and limits: The number of expanded tumor alpha and beta chains correlated with mutation number.

Stated time point: sample taken at primary tumor resection. TCRdb itself ran the 5' RACE reads through MiXCR, one entry per CDR3 protein. The sample lists roughly 4,400 distinct CDR3 sequences, 9.5% to 15% occurring once. No antigen has been assigned to these receptors. The sequences come from lung tumor tissue, collected at surgery. Source of these receptors: a male donor with early-stage non-small cell lung cancer.

With respect to this clonotype: This beta chain came through as a stray read in a library set up for alpha chains, and its size says little. The rearrangement uses TRBV7-9 and TRBJ2-3; the D gene is possibly TRBD1 (6 bases). The length of the CDR3 is 11 residues. Germline lookup yields CDR1 SEHNR and CDR2 FQNEAQ (reference sequence). DNA of the CDR3: TGTTCGGCAGGGGTGACAGATACGCAGTATTTT. Protein product: CSAGVTDTQYF.

There are many counts of this clonotype. Since it is a stray read in a library aimed at alpha chains, this beta chain has a size that is not meaningful. The V gene is TRBV28, the J gene TRBJ1-3, with TRBD1 matching over 7 bases. Unmatched junction bases numbered 5, after V lost 6 bases and J lost 0 bases. Germline loops: CDR1 MDHEN, CDR2 SYDVKM. The CDR3 covers 15 residues. CDR3 nucleotide sequence: TGTGCCAGCAGACTACAGGGGAGCTCTGGAAACACCATATATTTT. Its protein product is CASRLQGSSGNTIYF.

This clonotype was observed many times. Because this beta chain is a stray read in a library intended to capture alpha chains, its abundance should not be given much weight. The CDR3 loop reads CASSFSGTGYTGELFF. The CDR3 bases are TGTGCCAGCAGTTTTTCTGGGACAGGGTACACCGGGGAGCTGTTTTTT. The V gene is TRBV28, the J gene TRBJ2-2; 9 bases match TRBD1. The germline V gene has CDR1 MDHEN and CDR2 SYDVKM. The V and J ends lost 3 bases and 3 bases, in that order; junction bases with no gene match: 5. This CDR3 region has 16 residues.

This clonotype was detected many times. Because this beta chain is a stray read in a library intended to capture alpha chains, its abundance should not be given much weight. The J gene is TRBJ1-1, the V gene TRBV4-1; the match to TRBD1 covers 7 bases. Trimming at V came to 0 bases and at J to 0 bases, leaving 7 bases not matched to a gene. The CDR3 runs 17 residues. Germline loops: CDR1 MGHRA, CDR2 YSYEKL. CDR3 in amino acids: CASSQDPSGGLNTEAFF. CDR3 coding DNA: TGCGCCAGCAGCCAAGATCCGTCAGGGGGGTTGAACACTGAAGCTTTCTTT.

This clonotype was detected many times. A library prepared for alpha chains yielded this beta chain as an off-target read; its size is of little meaning. The CDR3 nucleotides read TGCGCCAGCAGCCAAGATACTACCTTGAACACTGAAGCTTTCTTT. Its protein product is CASSQDTTLNTEAFF. The chain joins TRBV4-3 to TRBJ1-1; no clear D gene. Germline V gene sequence: CDR1 LGHNA, CDR2 YSLEER. This CDR3 has 15 residues. The ends were cut back, 0 bases at V and 0 bases at J, with 8 bases in the middle.

By sample share, this clonotype is medium-sized. Since the library was made to target alpha chains, this beta chain is a stray read and its abundance is not meaningful. This chain connects TRBV14 to TRBJ1-1; no firm D call. Germline V gene lookup returns CDR1 SGHDN and CDR2 FVKESK. Trimming left V 6 bases short and J 1 base short, with 9 bases between. The CDR3 contains 13 residues. This chain's CDR3 is CASSLNTNTEAFF. CDR3 DNA sequence: TGTGCCAGCAGTCTCAACACGAACACTGAAGCTTTCTTT.

This clonotype was counted many times. This beta chain is a stray sequence in a library constructed for alpha chains; its clone size is not meaningful. The chain combines TRBV5-1 with TRBJ2-2; D uncertain. With 4 bases removed from V and 2 bases from J, the gap between germline ends came to 9 bases. The CDR3 sequence is 14 residues long. Per the germline V gene, CDR1 is SGHRS and CDR2 is YFSETQ. CDR3 amino acids: CASSPGSNTGELFF. In DNA form, the CDR3 reads TGCGCCAGCAGCCCTGGATCAAACACCGGGGAGCTGTTTTTT.

Concerning this clonotype: The library was prepared for alpha chains; this beta chain is a stray read, so its frequency means little. J is TRBJ1-1 and V is TRBV7-2; tentative D call: TRBD1 (6 bases). This CDR3 region has 14 residues. Germline lookup yields CDR1 SGHTA and CDR2 FQGNSA. The V gene lost 6 bases and the J gene lost 2 bases, with 13 bases spanning the gap. The DNA of the CDR3 is TGTGCCAGCAGAAGGGGGTCAACCAACACTGAAGCTTTCTTT. This encodes CASRRGSTNTEAFF.

In its sample, this clonotype was seen many times. This beta chain is a stray read from a library made for alpha chains; its abundance is not meaningful. This sequence joins TRBV4-2 and TRBJ2-3, with TRBD2 matching over 14 bases. CDR1 is LGHNA and CDR2 is YNFKEQ in the germline V gene. The CDR3 covers 18 residues. V gave up 0 bases and J gave up 4 bases; unmatched junction bases: 6. Written as DNA, the CDR3 is TGTGCCAGCAGCCAAGAAACGGGACTAGCGGGAGCGGCAGATACGCAGTATTTT. This encodes CASSQETGLAGAADTQYF.

This clonotype was recorded at least ten times. The size of this beta chain means little, since it is a stray read in a library made for alpha chains. This chain links TRBV7-8 with TRBJ2-7; D is possibly TRBD1 (6 bases). CDR3 length: 15 residues. V lost 5 bases, J lost 4 bases, and 18 bases lay in between. Germline values: CDR1 SGHVS, CDR2 FQNEAQ. Here the CDR3 reads CASSPLTGLMYEQYF. CDR3 bases: TGTGCCAGCAGCCCGCTGACAGGATTAATGTACGAGCAGTACTTC. The whole variable domain, filled in from reference TRBV7-8 and TRBJ2-7, reads GAGVSQSPRYKVAKRGQDVALRCDPISGHVSLFWYQQALGQGPEFLTYFQNEAQLDKSGLPSDRFFAERPEGSVSTLKIQRTQQEDSAVYLCASSPLTGLMYEQYFGPGTRLTVT.

Within the sample, this clonotype is medium-sized (0.01 to 0.1%). Because the library targeted alpha chains, this beta chain is an off-target read whose size means little. The rearrangement joins TRBV6-6 to TRBJ2-7, with D maybe TRBD1 (5 bases). CDR1 is MNHNY and CDR2 is SVGAGI in the germline V gene (reference sequence). This CDR3 has 17 amino acids. Trimming cost V 4 bases and J 5 bases, with 24 bases left between them. In DNA form, the CDR3 reads TGTGCCAGCAGTTCCACTCGTGGGGCAAGCAATCCCGACGAGCAGTACTTC. Its protein product is CASSSTRGASNPDEQYF.

This clonotype was seen many times. In a library made to pick up alpha chains, this beta chain is a stray read with a size that means little. This chain links TRBV5-1 with TRBJ2-6, with D unclear. Trimming removed 5 bases at V and 0 bases at J, with 12 bases between. This CDR3 has 16 residues. The germline CDR1 and CDR2 sequences are SGHRS and YFSETQ. The CDR3 nucleotides read TGCGCCAGCAGTCGACACCAGAGCTCTGGGGCCAACGTCCTGACTTTC. Its translation is CASSRHQSSGANVLTF.

This clonotype counts as medium-sized. The library was prepared for alpha chains; this beta chain is a stray read, so its frequency means little. The chain links TRBV30 to TRBJ2-1; tentatively, D is TRBD1 or TRBD2 (6 bases each). Germline V gene data show CDR1 as GTSNPN and CDR2 as SVGIG (reference sequence). There are 13 residues in the CDR3. V lost 0 bases to trimming and J lost 4 bases, with 7 bases between them. The CDR3 region has the DNA TGTGCCTGGAGTGTAGGGGGGTACAATGAGCAGTTCTTC. Translation: CAWSVGGYNEQFF.

This clonotype was seen at least ten times. Being off target in a library aimed at alpha chains, this beta chain has a size of little meaning. The V call is TRBV29-1, the J call TRBJ2-1; D might be TRBD1 (5 bases). Looked up from germline, CDR1 is SQVTM and CDR2 is ANQGSEA. The CDR3 runs 12 residues. The V gene lost 3 bases and the J gene lost 6 bases, with 9 bases spanning the gap. CDR3 sequence (DNA): TGCAGCGTTGACATAGGGGTCAATGAGCAGTTCTTC. The encoded protein is CSVDIGVNEQFF.

Concerning this clonotype itself: Found in a library prepared for alpha chains, this beta chain is an off-target read, and its abundance has little meaning. The chain links TRBV14 to TRBJ2-3; possibly TRBD1 or TRBD2 for D (5 bases each). CDR1 and CDR2 from the germline V gene are SGHDN and FVKESK. Trimming took 7 bases from V and 7 from J, leaving 15 bases between them. The CDR3 has 13 residues. Here the CDR3 reads CASTRSGLNTQYF. DNA of the CDR3: TGTGCCAGCACCCGATCGGGGCTTAATACGCAGTATTTT.

There are many counts of this clonotype. This beta chain represents an off-target read in a library built for alpha chains; its size is of limited meaning. The genes are TRBV19 and TRBJ1-2; D possibly corresponds to TRBD1 (6 bases). Germline lookup yields CDR1 LNHDA and CDR2 SQIVND (reference sequence). Trimming left V 7 bases short and J 5 bases short, with 17 bases between. The CDR3 spans 14 residues. In DNA form, the CDR3 reads TGTGCCAGTACCCCATCACGACAGGTTTATGGCTACACCTTC. Encoded protein: CASTPSRQVYGYTF.

This clonotype rates as medium-sized. For a library built for alpha chains, this beta chain is a stray read; little rests on its size. The V gene is TRBV15, the J gene TRBJ2-1, with TRBD2 as a possible D gene (6 bases). Per germline, CDR1 LNHNV and CDR2 YYDKDF (reference sequence). V was pared by 7 bases and J by 1 base, with 11 bases between. CDR3 length: 14 residues. For the CDR3, the DNA is TGTGCCACCACCGGGACTCAGTCCTACAATGAGCAGTTCTTC. Protein: CATTGTQSYNEQFF.

About this clonotype itself: This may arise from a read error, as a much more abundant clone is one base away. The size of this beta chain means little, since it is a stray read in a library made for alpha chains. The chain uses TRBV7-9 and TRBJ2-3; no firm D call. The CDR3 is 14 residues long. CDR1 is SEHNR and CDR2 is FQNEAQ in the germline V gene (reference sequence). The CDR3 DNA sequence: TGTGTCAGCAGCCCACGATCGGAGTCAGATACGCAGTATTTT. Its protein product is CVSSPRSESDTQYF.

Comments on this clonotype: For a library built for alpha chains, this beta chain is a stray read; little rests on its size. The gene calls are TRBV28 and TRBJ2-1; 8 positions match TRBD1. Germline lookup yields CDR1 MDHEN and CDR2 SYDVKM. Trimming cost V 6 bases and J 7 bases; bases outside gene matches: 5. This CDR3 contains 13 residues. CDR3 residues: CASRNRGINEQFF. As DNA, the CDR3 is TGTGCCAGCAGGAACAGGGGGATTAATGAGCAGTTCTTC. The whole variable domain, remainder taken from reference TRBV28 and TRBJ2-1, is DVKVTQSSRYLVKRTGEKVFLECVQDMDHENMFWYRQDPGLGLRLIYFSYDVKMKEKGDIPEGYSVSREKKERFSLILESASTNQTSMYLCASRNRGINEQFFGPGTRLTVL.

Comment on this clonotype: The library was designed around alpha chains, so this beta chain is a stray read whose abundance carries little weight. This rearrangement joins TRBV12-3 or TRBV12-4 to TRBJ2-2, with 7 bases that match TRBD1. The CDR3 is 16 residues long. With 2 bases clipped from V and 4 bases from J, the junction kept 7 bases outside the gene matches. CDR3 loop: CASSLSRDSSTGELFF. In DNA, the CDR3 is TGTGCCAGCAGTTTATCCCGGGACAGCTCCACCGGGGAGCTGTTTTTT.

As for this clonotype: As an off-target read in a library built for alpha chains, this beta chain has a frequency of little significance. J is TRBJ2-1 and V is TRBV6-5; perhaps TRBD2 as D (5 bases). The V and J ends lost 7 bases and 7 bases respectively, with 14 bases between them. The germline V gene has CDR1 MNHEY and CDR2 SVGAGI. The CDR3 covers 13 residues. CDR3 sequence (DNA): TGTGCCAGCAACGGGATAGAGACGAATGAGCAGTTCTTC. This gives the protein CASNGIETNEQFF.

This clonotype was detected ten times or more. This beta chain is an unintended read in a library built for alpha chains; its size means little. The genes are TRBV6-1 and TRBJ2-4; 12 bases match TRBD2. The ends lost 1 base at V and 0 bases at J; junction bases unmatched: 4. Germline CDR1 and CDR2: MNHNS and SASEGT. This CDR3 has 18 residues. CDR3 protein: CASSEGTSGIAAKNIQYF. The CDR3 nucleotides are TGTGCCAGCAGTGAAGGGACTAGCGGGATCGCAGCCAAAAACATTCAGTACTTC.

This clonotype has ten or more counts. With the library built for alpha chains, this beta chain is off target and its frequency is not meaningful. V is TRBV20-1 and J is TRBJ2-7; perhaps TRBD2 as D (6 bases). CDR1 is DFQATT, CDR2 SNEGSKA, per germline (reference sequence). The CDR3 contains 14 residues. V dropped 6 bases and J dropped 3 bases, with 18 bases sitting between them. CDR3 coding DNA: TGCAGTGCCCTATCGGACGGGAGAGTCTACGAGCAGTACTTC. Amino acid sequence: CSALSDGRVYEQYF.

This clonotype occurred many times. This beta chain is an off-target read within a library intended for alpha chains, so its frequency means little. The chain recombines TRBV29-1 with TRBJ2-7; 7 positions match TRBD1. Looked up from germline, CDR1 is SQVTM and CDR2 is ANQGSEA. The length of the CDR3 is 14 residues. The junction had 8 bases not matched to a gene; V was cut back by 3 bases and J by 3 bases. CDR3 sequence (DNA): TGCAGCGTTGATCGAGGGGGCGAGAACTACGAGCAGTACTTC. Translated: CSVDRGGENYEQYF.

The table lists this clonotype with many counts. Within a library made for alpha chains, this beta chain is off target, and its count is uninformative. CDR3 sequence (DNA): TGTGCCAGCAGCGCCACTAGCGGGAGTCACTACGAGCAGTACTTC. This gives the protein CASSATSGSHYEQYF. The chain has TRBV7-8 and TRBJ2-7; TRBD2 matches at 11 bases. In germline, CDR1 is SGHVS, CDR2 FQNEAQ. V was clipped by 5 bases and J by 3 bases; unmatched bases: 6. The CDR3 covers 15 residues.

There are many counts of this clonotype. Since it is a stray read in a library aimed at alpha chains, this beta chain has a size that is not meaningful. The rearrangement joins TRBV4-3 to TRBJ2-1, with no clear D. This CDR3 spans 15 amino acids. Germline-derived CDR1 and CDR2 are LGHNA and YSLEER. With 4 bases removed from V and 2 bases from J, the gap between germline ends came to 12 bases. CDR3 in amino acids: CASSPRPATYNEQFF. The DNA for the CDR3 is TGCGCCAGCAGCCCTCGGCCCGCAACCTACAATGAGCAGTTCTTC.

This clonotype has a count of ten or more. The library was built for alpha chains, so this beta chain is an off-target read and its size means little. This chain links TRBV11-3 with TRBJ2-2; 9 nucleotides align to TRBD1. Germline trimming cut 9 bases from V and 7 bases from J; bases unmatched to any gene: 9. The CDR3 is 14 amino acids. Germline CDR1 reads SGHNT; CDR2 reads YENEEA. This CDR3 is CASRKQGAIGELFF. CDR3 DNA: TGTGCCAGTCGAAAACAGGGGGCGATCGGGGAGCTGTTTTTT.